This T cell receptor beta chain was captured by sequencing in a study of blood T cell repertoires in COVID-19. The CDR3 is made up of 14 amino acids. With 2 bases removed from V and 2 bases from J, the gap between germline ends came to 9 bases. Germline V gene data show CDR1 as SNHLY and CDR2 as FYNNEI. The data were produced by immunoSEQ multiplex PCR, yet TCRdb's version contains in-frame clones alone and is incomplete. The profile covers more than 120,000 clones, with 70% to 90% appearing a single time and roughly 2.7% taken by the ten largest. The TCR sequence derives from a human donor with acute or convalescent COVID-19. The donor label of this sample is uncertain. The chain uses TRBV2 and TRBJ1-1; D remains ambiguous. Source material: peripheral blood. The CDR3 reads CASSESSGNTEAFF. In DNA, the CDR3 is TGTGCCAGCAGTGAATCCAGCGGAAACACTGAAGCTTTCTTT.